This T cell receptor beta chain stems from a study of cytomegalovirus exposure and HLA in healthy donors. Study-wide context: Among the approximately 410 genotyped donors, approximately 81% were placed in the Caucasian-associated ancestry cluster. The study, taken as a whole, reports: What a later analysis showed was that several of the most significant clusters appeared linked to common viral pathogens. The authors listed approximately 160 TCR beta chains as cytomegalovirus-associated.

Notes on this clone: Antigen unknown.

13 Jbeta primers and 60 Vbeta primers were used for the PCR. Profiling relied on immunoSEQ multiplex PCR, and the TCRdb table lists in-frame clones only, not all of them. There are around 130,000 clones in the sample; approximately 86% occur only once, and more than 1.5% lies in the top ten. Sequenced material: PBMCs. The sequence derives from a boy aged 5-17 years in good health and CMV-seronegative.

CDR3 in amino acids: CASSGRGEKGTQYF. Here the CDR3 DNA reads TGTGCCAGCAGCGGGAGGGGGGAGAAAGGGACCCAGTACTTC. This chain links TRBV7-8 with TRBJ2-5; a possible D gene is TRBD2 (7 bases). V was pared by 5 bases and J by 7 bases, with 17 bases between. The CDR3 sequence is 14 residues long. The germline V gene encodes CDR1 SGHVS and CDR2 FQNEAQ.